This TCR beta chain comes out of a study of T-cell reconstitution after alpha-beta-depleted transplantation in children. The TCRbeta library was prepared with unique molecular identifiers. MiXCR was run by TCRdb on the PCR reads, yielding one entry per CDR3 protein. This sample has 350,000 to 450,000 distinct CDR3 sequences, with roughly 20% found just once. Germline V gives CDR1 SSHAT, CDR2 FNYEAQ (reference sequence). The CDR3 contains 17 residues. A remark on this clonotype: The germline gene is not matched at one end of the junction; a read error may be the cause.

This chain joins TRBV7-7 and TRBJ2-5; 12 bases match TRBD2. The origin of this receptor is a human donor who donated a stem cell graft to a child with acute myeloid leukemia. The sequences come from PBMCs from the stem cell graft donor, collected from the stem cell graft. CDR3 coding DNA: TGTGCTAGCAGCCTACTAGCGGGAGGCCCAGCTTCTGAGACCCAGTACTTC. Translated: CASSLLAGGPASETQYF.